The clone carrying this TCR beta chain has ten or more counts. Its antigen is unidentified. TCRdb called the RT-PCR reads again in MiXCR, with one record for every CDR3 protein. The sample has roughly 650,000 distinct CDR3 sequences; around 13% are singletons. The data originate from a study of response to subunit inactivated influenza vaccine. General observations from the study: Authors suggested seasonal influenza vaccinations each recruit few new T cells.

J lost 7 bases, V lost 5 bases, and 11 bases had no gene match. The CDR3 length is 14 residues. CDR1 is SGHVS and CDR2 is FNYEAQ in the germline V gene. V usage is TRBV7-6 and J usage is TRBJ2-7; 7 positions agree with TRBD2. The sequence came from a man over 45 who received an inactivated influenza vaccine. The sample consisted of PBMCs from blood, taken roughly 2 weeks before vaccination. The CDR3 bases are TGTGCCAGCAGCCCCGGGGTAGCGGGTGGGGAGCAGTACTTC. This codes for CASSPGVAGGEQYF.